These 2 T cell receptor beta chains were sequenced from one sample in a study of shared clonotypes between healthy human individuals. Terminally differentiated effector memory CD45RA+ cells were excluded by CCR7 positive selection of CD45RO-negative cells. The table came from immunoSEQ multiplex PCR; TCRdb's copy has only in-frame clones and leaves some out. The sample has under 2,000,000 clones; roughly 95% are singletons. The specimen was naive CD8+ T cells sorted from blood. The receptors were sampled from a young man in good health.

V is TRBV6-1 and J is TRBJ2-5; D call uncertain. CDR1 is MNHNS and CDR2 is SASEGT in the germline V gene. This CDR3 contains 12 residues. The germline V and J ends were trimmed by 3 bases and 9 bases, with 11 bases remaining between them. CDR3 bases: TGTGCCAGCAGTGAGGCAGGTGTGGCCCAGTACTTC. Its protein product is CASSEAGVAQYF.

This chain links TRBV5-4 with TRBJ1-2; maybe TRBD1 (5 bases). The CDR3 spans 12 residues. V dropped 4 bases and J dropped 8 bases, with 12 bases sitting between them. Germline CDR1 is SGHNT and CDR2 is YYREEE (reference sequence). CDR3 amino acids: CASSPLGGGYTF. CDR3 DNA: TGTGCCAGCAGCCCTTTGGGGGGAGGCTACACCTTC.